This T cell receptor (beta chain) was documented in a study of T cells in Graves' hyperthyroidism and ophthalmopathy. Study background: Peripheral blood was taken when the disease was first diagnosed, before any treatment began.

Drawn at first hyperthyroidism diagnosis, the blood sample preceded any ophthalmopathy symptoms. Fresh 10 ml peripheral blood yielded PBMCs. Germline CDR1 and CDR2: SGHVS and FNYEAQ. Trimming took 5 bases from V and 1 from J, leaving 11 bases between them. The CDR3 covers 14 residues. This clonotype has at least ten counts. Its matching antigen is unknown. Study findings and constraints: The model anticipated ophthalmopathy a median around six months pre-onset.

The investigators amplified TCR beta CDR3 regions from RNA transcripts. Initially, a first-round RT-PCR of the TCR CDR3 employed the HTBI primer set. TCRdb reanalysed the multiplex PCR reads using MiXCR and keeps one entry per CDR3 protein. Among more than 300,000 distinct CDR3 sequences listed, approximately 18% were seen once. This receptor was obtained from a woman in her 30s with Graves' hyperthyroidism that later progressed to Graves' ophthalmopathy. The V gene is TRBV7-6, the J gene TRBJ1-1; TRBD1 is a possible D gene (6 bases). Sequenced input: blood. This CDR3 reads CASSRLDRNTEAFF. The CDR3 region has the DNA TGTGCCAGCAGCCGACTGGACAGGAACACTGAAGCTTTCTTT.